This section outlines one T cell receptor beta chain sequence together with its context. The read ends 3 residues shy of where the CDR3 ends; the end is completed using the germline J gene. CDR1 is MGHRA, CDR2 YSYEKL, per germline. J lost 6 bases, V lost 1 base, and 4 bases had no gene match. This CDR3 spans 15 amino acids. The source of the sample is a study of T cells in women clearing cervical HPV infection. The protocol was immunoSEQ multiplex PCR, while the TCRdb copy is restricted to in-frame clones and leaves out a portion. The listing contains 20,000 or so clones. V is TRBV4-1 and J is TRBJ1-2; 11 bases map to TRBD1. This receptor was taken from a woman aged 18-70 years with a cervical HPV16 infection that either progressed to CIN3+ or cleared (not recorded which). Sequencing was carried out using blood buffy coat. CDR3 amino acids: CASSQAGQGANGYTF. CDR3 bases read: TGCGCCAGCAGCCAAGCCGGACAGGGGGCGAATGGC.